What follows describes a single TCR beta chain. Its antigen is still unknown. Some clones are missing from TCRdb's copy, which holds only in-frame ones; the method was immunoSEQ multiplex PCR. Here the sample spans approximately 100,000 clones, 85% to 90% being singletons. V lost 0 bases and J lost 0, with 12 bases in between. Germline V CDR1 and CDR2: SGHNT, YYREEE (reference sequence). This CDR3 comprises 17 residues. This specimen comes from a study of T cell responses to AZD1222 COVID-19 vaccine. Study-wide context: Second doses that came at about 4 or about 12 weeks were put together.

General study results and limits: A mostly white British donor set with more females was recruited, and clonal diversity was possibly underestimated. Scientists sampled the repertoires only once the peak T cell response had passed.

The sample in question was peripheral blood, obtained on day 0 of AZD1222 vaccination. This TCR was sampled from an adult in good health. The chain is built from TRBV5-4 and TRBJ2-2; D possibly matches TRBD1 or TRBD2 (5 bases each). CDR3 region: CASSLDGGTSNTGELFF. The DNA of the CDR3 is TGTGCCAGCAGCTTGGATGGGGGTACCTCGAACACCGGGGAGCTGTTTTTT.